The 29 T cell receptor beta chains listed next were all sequenced from one sample in a study of T cell repertoires in cytomegalovirus infection. TCRdb redid the calling of the reads with MiXCR, one entry per CDR3 protein. The table shows about 27,000 distinct CDR3 sequences, with around 20% occurring only once. Antigen specificity for these receptors is unknown. Material: CD8+ T cells from cultured PBMCs, obtained from culture after CMV antigen stimulation. Receptors originate from a human donor in good health (CMV status not recorded). Some clones in this sample may be carry-over from other donors' samples.

This clonotype qualifies as large (0.1 to 1%). V gene TRBV15 combines with J gene TRBJ2-7; D not certain. The germline V gene encodes CDR1 LNHNV and CDR2 YYDKDF (reference sequence). With 1 base removed from V and 0 bases from J, the gap between germline ends came to 10 bases. The CDR3 has 15 residues. The CDR3 DNA sequence: TGTGCCACCAGCAGAGCTGTCGACAACTCCTACGAGCAGTACTTC. Translating it yields CATSRAVDNSYEQYF. The whole variable domain, filled in from reference TRBV15 and TRBJ2-7, reads DAMVIQNPRYQVTQFGKPVTLSCSQTLNHNVMYWYQQKSSQAPKLLFHYYDKDFNNEADTPDNFQSRRPNTSFCFLDIRSPGLGDTAMYLCATSRAVDNSYEQYFGPGTRLTVT.

A remark on this clonotype: This may be a read error: a much more frequent sequence differs by one nucleotide. The rearrangement links TRBV7-2 to TRBJ2-1; no clear D. The CDR3 loop spans 13 amino acids. With 4 bases removed from V and 10 bases from J, the gap between germline ends came to 14 bases. Per the germline V gene, CDR1 is SGHTA and CDR2 is FQGNSA. The CDR3 protein is CASSSVPSYEQFF. As DNA, the CDR3 is TGTGCCAGCAGCTCGGTCCCGTCCTACGAGCAGTTCTTC.

This clonotype was seen at least ten times. This sequence joins TRBV7-2 and TRBJ2-2; 9 bases are a match to TRBD2. Germline assignment: CDR1 SGHTA and CDR2 FQGNSA. With 5 bases clipped from V and 2 bases from J, the junction kept 6 bases outside the gene matches. The length of the CDR3 is 16 residues. The CDR3 sequence: CASSTQRGANTGELFF. CDR3 nucleotide sequence: TGTGCCAGCAGCACACAGCGGGGGGCCAACACCGGGGAGCTGTTTTTT.

As concerns this clonotype: The junction shows a germline mismatch at one end, possibly a read error. The genes are TRBV4-1 and TRBJ2-1, with TRBD2 matching over 10 bases. The CDR3 covers 15 residues. Germline V gene lookup returns CDR1 MGHRA and CDR2 YSYEKL. The CDR3 nucleotides read TGTGCCAGCAGCCAAGGACTAGCGGCCTACAATGAGCAGTTCTTC. Its protein is CASSQGLAAYNEQFF.

In its sample, this clonotype was seen a few times. The V and J genes are TRBV4-1 and TRBJ1-1; 10 nucleotides align to TRBD1. V lost 0 bases and J lost 1; bases outside the gene matches: 5. Germline CDR1 MGHRA, CDR2 YSYEKL. The CDR3 has 17 amino acids. CDR3 coding DNA: TGCGCCAGCAGCCAAGATCGACAGGGGGCGAGGAACACTGAAGCTTTCTTT. Protein product: CASSQDRQGARNTEAFF.

Ten or more counts support this clonotype. The chain recombines TRBV6-1 with TRBJ1-5; D gene ambiguous. The length of the CDR3 is 15 residues. Trimming stripped 7 bases from V and 0 bases from J, with 13 bases between. Germline V gene lookup returns CDR1 MNHNS and CDR2 SASEGT. The CDR3 DNA is TGTGCCAGCAAATGGGTGGATTATAGCAATCAGCCCCAGCATTTT. This sequence encodes CASKWVDYSNQPQHF.

The rearrangement joins TRBV7-2 to TRBJ2-1, with D tentatively TRBD2 (5 bases). Trimming shortened V by 1 base and J by 2 bases, and 12 bases separated the two germline ends. Germline CDR1 and CDR2: SGHTA and FQGNSA. CDR3 length: 16 amino acids. The CDR3 DNA is TGTGCCAGCAGCTTAGGCCGGGGTAGTCCCTACAATGAGCAGTTCTTC. This gives the protein CASSLGRGSPYNEQFF.

The sample holds many counts of this clonotype. This chain connects TRBV11-1 to TRBJ1-2; 7 bases line up with TRBD1. Per germline, CDR1 SGHAT and CDR2 FQDESV (reference sequence). This CDR3 region has 15 residues. V shed 4 bases, J shed 5 bases, and the junction held 10 bases outside the gene matches. The CDR3 DNA is TGTGCCAGCAGCTATACAGGGGAAACCCTATATGGCTACACCTTC. This sequence encodes CASSYTGETLYGYTF.

V usage is TRBV29-1 and J usage is TRBJ2-5; 10 nucleotides agree with TRBD2. Germline trimming cut 8 bases from V and 5 bases from J; bases unmatched to any gene: 11. This CDR3 is 14 amino acids long. The germline V gene encodes CDR1 SQVTM and CDR2 ANQGSEA. The CDR3, as DNA: TGCAGCCCAACGCTAGCGGGAGAGGGGGAGACCCAGTACTTC. Amino acid sequence: CSPTLAGEGETQYF.

V gene TRBV6-1 combines with J gene TRBJ1-2, with D possibly being TRBD1 (6 bases). From germline, CDR1 is MNHNS and CDR2 SASEGT. V was pared by 7 bases and J by 5 bases, with 23 bases between. This CDR3 spans 16 amino acids. CDR3 sequence (DNA): TGTGCCAGCACCGAGAAGCAGGGGCCTTTAAGATATGGCTACACCTTC. Residues: CASTEKQGPLRYGYTF.

This rearrangement joins TRBV6-1 to TRBJ2-6; a weak D match, TRBD1 (5 bases). CDR1 is MNHNS, CDR2 SASEGT, per germline. This CDR3 has 16 amino acids. V shed 1 base and J shed 2 bases, with 9 bases lying between them. CDR3 residues: CASSEVQGTGANVLTF. In DNA form, the CDR3 reads TGTGCCAGCAGTGAAGTGCAGGGAACTGGGGCCAACGTCCTGACTTTC.

The V call is TRBV7-2, the J call TRBJ1-4; D gene ambiguous. The CDR3 consists of 15 residues. V lost 5 bases and J 7 bases, leaving 17 bases between the germline ends. CDR1 is SGHTA and CDR2 is FQGNSA in the germline V gene. The CDR3 sequence: CASSPRSGEAEKLFF. In DNA, the CDR3 is TGTGCCAGCAGCCCGCGGAGCGGGGAGGCTGAAAAACTGTTTTTT.

The rearrangement uses TRBV12-5 and TRBJ1-1; weak D call: TRBD1 (5 bases). Germline V gene sequence: CDR1 LGHNT, CDR2 FRNRAP. The CDR3 is 13 residues long. V shed 6 bases and J shed 4 bases, with 12 bases lying between them. The CDR3 reads CASGAYGGTEAFF. The CDR3 DNA reads TGTGCTAGTGGGGCCTATGGGGGCACTGAAGCTTTCTTT.

This clonotype appeared many times. The chain has TRBV7-2 and TRBJ2-1; D possibly corresponds to TRBD2 (7 bases). The CDR3 runs 16 residues. From germline, CDR1 is SGHTA and CDR2 FQGNSA. Trimming cost V 5 bases and J 4 bases, with 18 bases left between them. The CDR3 DNA sequence: TGTGCCAGCAGCGAAAGTGGGGGGGCGTTGTACAATGAGCAGTTCTTC. Protein product: CASSESGGALYNEQFF.

J is TRBJ2-7 and V is TRBV6-2 or TRBV6-3, with TRBD2 identical over 10 bases. Germline CDR1 is MNHEY and CDR2 is SVGEGT. The CDR3 runs to 14 residues. Unmatched junction bases numbered 8, after V lost 6 bases and J lost 6 bases. The CDR3 here is CASRSGTSAFEQYF. CDR3 coding DNA: TGTGCCAGCAGGTCCGGGACTAGCGCTTTCGAGCAGTACTTC.

This clonotype was recorded many times. This chain connects TRBV7-9 to TRBJ2-5; the D call may be TRBD1 or TRBD2 (5 bases each). This CDR3 spans 15 amino acids. Germline CDR1 reads SEHNR; CDR2 reads FQNEAQ (reference sequence). Deletions cut 5 bases from V and 3 bases from J, with 16 bases between. DNA for the CDR3: TGTGCCAGCAGCCCCCCTGACGGGGCTAAAGAGACCCAGTACTTC. This encodes CASSPPDGAKETQYF.

At least ten counts were recorded for this clonotype. The rearrangement joins TRBV7-3 to TRBJ2-1; D is unclear. Germline V lookup: CDR1 SGHTA, CDR2 FQGTGA. V was shortened by 3 bases and J by 5 bases, with 5 bases between the two germline ends. This CDR3 is built from 12 residues. The CDR3 region has the DNA TGTGCCAGCAGCTTTGGAAACAATGAGCAGTTCTTC. Its translation: CASSFGNNEQFF.

The V and J genes are TRBV6-2 or TRBV6-3 and TRBJ2-2, with D maybe TRBD2 (6 bases). The germline CDR1 and CDR2 sequences are MNHEY and SVGEGT. The CDR3 has 15 residues. Trimming stripped 2 bases from V and 7 bases from J, with 14 bases between. CDR3 nucleotides: TGTGCCAGCAGTTACCCGGGACTCCGGGACGGGGAGCTGTTTTTT. The encoded protein is CASSYPGLRDGELFF.

The J gene is TRBJ2-1, the V gene TRBV2; TRBD2 agrees at 13 bases. The CDR3 runs 17 residues. V was pared by 5 bases and J by 7 bases, with 11 bases of the junction left unmatched. Per the germline V gene, CDR1 is SNHLY and CDR2 is FYNNEI. In DNA, the CDR3 is TGTGCCAGCAGTCTTGCCACCGGGACTAGCGGGGCTAATGAGCAGTTCTTC. Amino acid sequence: CASSLATGTSGANEQFF.

This clonotype was seen a few times. This rearrangement joins TRBV25-1 to TRBJ2-7; 8 bases align to TRBD1. The CDR3 length is 14 residues. V was clipped by 1 base and J by 3 bases; unmatched bases: 2. Germline CDR1 reads MGHDK; CDR2 reads SYGVNS. The DNA for the CDR3 is TGTGCCAGCAGTGAATGGGGACAGGACTACGAGCAGTACTTC. Encoded protein: CASSEWGQDYEQYF.

The chain carries TRBV11-3 and TRBJ2-1; the match to TRBD1 covers 9 bases. This CDR3 has 13 residues. V dropped 5 bases and J dropped 5; count of bases not matched to a gene: 1. Germline V gives CDR1 SGHNT, CDR2 YENEEA. CDR3 nucleotide sequence: TGTGCCAGCAGCGGGACAGGGAACAATGAGCAGTTCTTC. Translation: CASSGTGNNEQFF.

A few counts support this clonotype. This chain links TRBV19 with TRBJ1-1; D is undetermined. Germline CDR1 and CDR2: LNHDA and SQIVND (reference sequence). With 4 bases removed from V and 7 bases from J, the gap between germline ends came to 10 bases. This CDR3 has 12 amino acids. The CDR3 spells CASSNQMREAFF. The CDR3 region has the DNA TGTGCCAGTAGTAACCAGATGCGTGAAGCTTTCTTT.

The rearrangement links TRBV7-2 to TRBJ1-1, with unresolved D. Trimming took 6 bases from V and 4 from J, leaving 15 bases between them. CDR3 length: 14 residues. Per germline, CDR1 SGHTA and CDR2 FQGNSA. The CDR3 DNA reads TGTGCCAGCAGGTACCAAGGGAGGAGCACTGAAGCTTTCTTT. Translating gives CASRYQGRSTEAFF.

The V gene is TRBV11-2, the J gene TRBJ1-2; D is perhaps TRBD1 (6 bases). Looked up from germline, CDR1 is SGHAT and CDR2 is FQNNGV. The ends were cut back, 0 bases at V and 4 bases at J, with 12 bases in the middle. There are 15 residues in the CDR3. The CDR3 sequence: CASSLEGGAGYGYTF. The CDR3 DNA reads as TGTGCCAGCAGCTTAGAGGGGGGGGCGGGCTATGGCTACACCTTC.

This clonotype has more than one count but fewer than ten. J is TRBJ2-5 and V is TRBV11-3, with 10 bases fitting TRBD2. Germline CDR1 and CDR2: SGHNT and YENEEA. V lost 6 bases, J lost 7 bases, and 5 bases stayed unmatched. The CDR3 length is 13 residues. CDR3 sequence reads: CASSSSGSGTQYF. The CDR3, as DNA: TGTGCCAGCAGTTCTAGCGGGAGTGGGACCCAGTACTTC. Combining the CDR3 with reference TRBV11-3 and TRBJ2-5 gives the whole variable domain EAGVVQSPRYKIIEKKQPVAFWCNPISGHNTLYWYLQNLGQGPELLIRYENEEAVDDSQLPKDRFSAERLKGVDSTLKIQPAELGDSAVYLCASSSSGSGTQYFGPGTRLLVL.

The chain has TRBV6-2 or TRBV6-3 and TRBJ2-7, with D perhaps matching TRBD2 (6 bases). Germline lookup yields CDR1 MNHEY and CDR2 SVGEGT. CDR3 length: 15 residues. V lost 0 bases and J 7 bases, leaving 16 bases between the germline ends. The CDR3 DNA is TGTGCCAGCAGTTACTCCGATGCGGGAAGCGGGGAGCAGTACTTC. Translated, it gives CASSYSDAGSGEQYF.

The chain joins TRBV27 to TRBJ2-7; D unresolved. Germline V lookup: CDR1 MNHEY, CDR2 SMNVEV (reference sequence). The V and J ends lost 8 bases and 6 bases respectively, with 14 bases between them. The CDR3 loop spans 12 amino acids. The CDR3 nucleotides read TGTGCCAGCGGGCCTCAGGCAACCGAGCAGTACTTC. It codes for CASGPQATEQYF.

A remark on this clonotype: One junction end disagrees with the germline gene, perhaps due to a read error. The chain recombines TRBV19 with TRBJ2-1; 8 bases align to TRBD2. Germline-derived CDR1 and CDR2 are LNHDA and SQIVND (reference sequence). The CDR3 is made up of 15 amino acids. DNA of the CDR3: TGTGCCAGTAGTATAGCTAGCGGGTCCTTCAATGAGCAGTTCTTC. Translating gives CASSIASGSFNEQFF.

This clonotype came up a few times. This chain connects TRBV5-6 to TRBJ1-2; 9 bases fit TRBD1. The CDR3 runs 15 residues. Germline V gene sequence: CDR1 SGHDT, CDR2 YYEEEE. V was pared by 0 bases and J by 6 bases, with 6 bases of the junction left unmatched. DNA of the CDR3: TGTGCCAGCAGCTTGGGGACTGGGACAGGGAATGGCTACACCTTC. Translated, it gives CASSLGTGTGNGYTF.